This TCR beta chain was documented in a study of shared clonotypes between healthy human individuals. Looking at the study overall: Per-donor plates numbered three CD4 naive, three CD4 memory, two CD8 naive and one CD8 memory.

The CDR3 runs to 19 residues. V lost 0 bases to trimming and J lost 1 base, with 23 bases between them. Data came from immunoSEQ multiplex PCR; TCRdb stores just in-frame clones and leaves some out. The sample has 1 million to 1.3 million clones, approximately 80% seen once. With respect to this clone: Its antigen is as yet unknown.

Findings of the study overall: The sharing of around 5% of naive CD4 clonotypes was seen across a few donors. Naive subsets generally exceeded memory subsets in estimated richness.

The chain employs TRBV5-3 and TRBJ2-7; D is uncertain. TRBV5-3 is given ORF status, its function remaining uncertain. The sequenced material came from memory CD4+ T cells from PBMCs. Subset denoted: CD45RA-negative fraction. This receptor was identified in a man between 18 and 29 years old in good health. Some clones in this sample may be carry-over from other donors' samples. The CDR3 sequence: CARSLAINPSTRKSYEQYF. CDR3 in DNA: TGTGCCAGAAGCTTGGCAATTAACCCGTCGACACGAAAATCCTACGAGCAGTACTTC.